This T cell receptor beta chain was observed in a study of T-cell memory formation after mild COVID-19. Trimming took off 5 bases at V and 0 bases at J, with 13 bases between the two ends. Germline lookup yields CDR1 MNHEY and CDR2 SVGAGI. The CDR3 runs 15 residues. A single record per CDR3 protein comes from TCRdb applying MiXCR to the 5' RACE reads. The table records about 470,000 distinct CDR3 sequences, approximately 23% of them present only once. Regarding this clonotype: Its specificity is unknown.

Study-wide points: Day 15 to 85 contracting clones showed balanced CD4/CD8; day 15 to 37 expanders favored CD4+.

This sequence originates from an adult woman who had mild COVID-19 (a few samples of this study predate the infection). Cell type and time point are not known. Sequenced: PBMCs or a T cell subset sorted from them (not recorded which). The chain couples TRBV6-5 to TRBJ1-2; D gene unclear. CDR3 DNA: TGTGCCAGCAGTCGCGCGGCATCAGCTAACTATGGCTACACCTTC. It is translated as CASSRAASANYGYTF.